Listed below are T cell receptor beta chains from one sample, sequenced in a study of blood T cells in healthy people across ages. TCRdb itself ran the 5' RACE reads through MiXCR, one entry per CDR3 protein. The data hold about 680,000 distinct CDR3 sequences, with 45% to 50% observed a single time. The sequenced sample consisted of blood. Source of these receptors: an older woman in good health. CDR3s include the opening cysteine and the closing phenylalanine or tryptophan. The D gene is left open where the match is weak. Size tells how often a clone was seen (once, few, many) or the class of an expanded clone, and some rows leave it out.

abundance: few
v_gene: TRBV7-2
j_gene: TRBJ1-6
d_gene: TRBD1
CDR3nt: TGTGCCAGCAGCTTAGATTCGAGACAGGGTAATTCACCCCTCCACTTT
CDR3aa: CASSLDSRQGNSPLHF

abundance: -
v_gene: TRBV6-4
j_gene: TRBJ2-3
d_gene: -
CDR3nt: TGTGCCAGCAGTGACGGCGCCCTGGGGGCAGATACGCAGTATTTT
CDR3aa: CASSDGALGADTQYF

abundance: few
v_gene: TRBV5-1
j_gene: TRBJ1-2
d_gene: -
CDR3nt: TGCGCCAGCAGCTTGGGGGTAGCTAGCAACTATGGCTACACCTTC
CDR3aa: CASSLGVASNYGYTF

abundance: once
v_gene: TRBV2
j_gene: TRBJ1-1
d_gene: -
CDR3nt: TGTGCCAGCAGTGACAGGCCGACGCGCGCTGAAGCTTTCTTT
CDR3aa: CASSDRPTRAEAFF

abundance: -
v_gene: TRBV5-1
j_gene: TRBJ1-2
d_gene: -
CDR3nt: TGCGCCAGCAGCCTGGAGCGTCTACAGGGCGAGGATGGCTACACCTTC
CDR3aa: CASSLERLQGEDGYTF

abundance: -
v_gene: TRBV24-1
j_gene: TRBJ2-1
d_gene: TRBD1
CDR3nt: TGTGCCACCGCTAGACAGGGGTCCGTAAGGGAGCAGTTCTTC
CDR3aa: CATARQGSVREQFF

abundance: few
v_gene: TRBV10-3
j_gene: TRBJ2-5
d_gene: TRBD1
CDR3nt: TGTGCCATGCAATCCGGGACAGGGAGTGAGACCCAGTACTTC
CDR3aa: CAMQSGTGSETQYF

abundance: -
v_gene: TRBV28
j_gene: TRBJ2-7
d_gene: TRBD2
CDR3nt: TGTGCCAGCAGTCAACGACTAGCGGGAGCCGTATACGAGCAGTACTTC
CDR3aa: CASSQRLAGAVYEQYF

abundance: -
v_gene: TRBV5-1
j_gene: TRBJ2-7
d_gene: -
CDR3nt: TGCGCCAGCAGCTTGGGGTCCTCCCCAAGCTCCTACAATGAGCAGTACTTC
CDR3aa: CASSLGSSPSSYNEQYF

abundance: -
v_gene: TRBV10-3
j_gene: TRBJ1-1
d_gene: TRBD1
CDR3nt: TGTGCCATCAGTGAAAGACAGGGTCTTACTGAAGCTTTCTTT
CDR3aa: CAISERQGLTEAFF

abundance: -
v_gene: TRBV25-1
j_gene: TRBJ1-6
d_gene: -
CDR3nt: TGTGCCAGCAAAGGTTCCCATACCTATTCACCCCTCCACTTT
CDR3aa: CASKGSHTYSPLHF

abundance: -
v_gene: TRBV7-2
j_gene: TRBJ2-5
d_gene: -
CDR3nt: TGTGCCAGCAGCTTAGGGGCCAGGGGCTACAATGAGCAGTACTTC
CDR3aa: CASSLGARGYNEQYF

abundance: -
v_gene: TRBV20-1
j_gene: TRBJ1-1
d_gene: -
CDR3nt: TGCAGTGCTACCATCCTGAACACTGAAGCTTTCTTT
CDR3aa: CSATILNTEAFF

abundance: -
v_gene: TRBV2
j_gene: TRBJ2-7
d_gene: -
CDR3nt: TGTGCCAGCAGTGAACGGCATTTGGGGGGGCCCTCCTACGAGCAGTACTTC
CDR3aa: CASSERHLGGPSYEQYF

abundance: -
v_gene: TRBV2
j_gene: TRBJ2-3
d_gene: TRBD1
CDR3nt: TGTGCCAGCAGGGACAGGGCACGTTTGACAGATACGCAGTATTTT
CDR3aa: CASRDRARLTDTQYF

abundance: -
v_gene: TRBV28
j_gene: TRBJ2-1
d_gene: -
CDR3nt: TGTGCCAGCAGTCACAACAGGCCTTTAAACGAGCAGTTCTTC
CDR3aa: CASSHNRPLNEQFF